Listed below are T cell receptor beta chains from one sample, sequenced in a study of cytomegalovirus exposure and HLA in healthy donors. Profiling relied on immunoSEQ multiplex PCR, and the TCRdb table lists in-frame clones only, not all of them. The table lists some 120,000 clones, more than 80% of them singletons. The sequenced sample consisted of PBMCs. The receptors were sampled from a man aged 35 to 55 in good health and CMV-seronegative. CDR3s include the opening cysteine and the closing phenylalanine or tryptophan. The D gene is left open where the match is weak. Only part of the rows carry a size: once, few, many, or a class if the clone is expanded.

>TRBV7-2|TRBJ1-4|NA|TRBD1|14
TGTGCCAGCAGCTTCGACAGGGGAAATGAAAAACTGTTTTTT
CASSFDRGNEKLFF
>TRBV10-3|TRBJ2-2|NA|TRBD2|15
TGTGCCATAGGACAGGGGACTAGCGGGACCGGGGAGCTGTTTTTT
CAIGQGTSGTGELFF
>TRBV29-1|TRBJ2-1|NA|NA|12
TGCAGCGTTGGGAGGGTCGGCAATGAGCAGTTCTTC
CSVGRVGNEQFF
>TRBV7-9|TRBJ2-1|NA|TRBD2|16
TGTGCCAGCAGCTCCGGACTAGCGAGCTCCTACAATGAGCAGTTCTTC
CASSSGLASSYNEQFF
>TRBV4-1|TRBJ2-3|NA|NA|16
TGCGCCAGCAGTTCGAACCGGGGAGGAGGGACAGATACGCAGTATTTT
CASSSNRGGGTDTQYF
>TRBV6-5|TRBJ1-5|NA|NA|14
TGTGCCAGCAGTTCGGCACGGGTCCATCAGCCCCAGCATTTT
CASSSARVHQPQHF
>TRBV7-9|TRBJ2-7|NA|TRBD2|14
TGTGCCAGCAGCTCTGGCGGGAGGGCCTACGAGCAGTACTTC
CASSSGGRAYEQYF
>TRBV2|TRBJ1-2|NA|TRBD1|15
TGTGCCAGCAGACGCGGAGGGGGCGCGCGCTATGGCTACACCTTC
CASRRGGGARYGYTF
>TRBV10-3|TRBJ2-7|NA|TRBD1|14
TGTGCCATCAGTAGGGCGGACAGGGGTTACGAGCAGTACTTC
CAISRADRGYEQYF
>TRBV28|TRBJ2-7|once|TRBD1|16
TGTGCCAGCAGTTTTTTACCCGGGACAGGGGGCGGCGAGCAGTACTTC
CASSFLPGTGGGEQYF
>TRBV27|TRBJ2-6|NA|NA|16
TGTGCCAGCAGCCGAATCCAGGGGCCTGGGGCCAACGTCCTGACTTTC
CASSRIQGPGANVLTF
>TRBV30|TRBJ2-2|NA|NA|14
TGTGCCTGGAGTGACAGGGTGAAGACCGGGGAGCTGTTTTTT
CAWSDRVKTGELFF
>TRBV30|TRBJ1-1|NA|NA|14
TGTGCCTGGGGGGGCAGTACCATGGGAACTGAAGCTTTCTTT
CAWGGSTMGTEAFF
>TRBV18|TRBJ1-1|NA|NA|13
TGTGCCAGCTCACCACCCAGTGGCCCCGAAGCTTTCTTT
CASSPPSGPEAFF
>TRBV6-5|TRBJ2-5|NA|TRBD2|15
TGTGCCAGCAGTCGCGGGACTAGCGGGAGTGAGACCCAGTACTTC
CASSRGTSGSETQYF
>TRBV29-1|TRBJ2-7|NA|NA|11
TGCAGCGTTGTTTCCCCTCTCGAGCAGTACTTC
CSVVSPLEQYF
>TRBV5-1|TRBJ2-5|NA|TRBD1|15
TGCGCCAGCAGCTCGGGACAGGGAGGGGGAGAGACCCAGTACTTC
CASSSGQGGGETQYF
>TRBV9|TRBJ1-1|once|NA|16
TGTGCCAGCAGCGTAGATCCCACAGGCCTGAACACTGAAGCTTTCTTT
CASSVDPTGLNTEAFF
>TRBV2|TRBJ1-2|NA|NA|15
TGTGCCAGCAGTCTCGCCCGCCGACAGACCTATGGCTACACCTTC
CASSLARRQTYGYTF
>TRBV5-1|TRBJ2-7|few|TRBD1|14
TGCGCCAGCAGACCGGGACAGCAATCCTACGAGCAGTACTTC
CASRPGQQSYEQYF
>TRBV14|TRBJ2-1|NA|TRBD2|15
TGTGCCAGCAGCCATAGCGGGGGGGTTTACAATGAGCAGTTCTTC
CASSHSGGVYNEQFF
>TRBV30|TRBJ2-2|NA|TRBD2|17
TGTGCCTGGGGGCTCGGGACTAGCGGAAATAAGGGCGGGGAGCTGTTTTTT
CAWGLGTSGNKGGELFF
>TRBV5-1|TRBJ1-5|NA|TRBD1|16
TGCGCCAGCAGCCCAACGGACAGGGGGCAGGATCAGCCCCAGCATTTT
CASSPTDRGQDQPQHF
>TRBV7-3|TRBJ2-6|NA|NA|16
TGTGCCAGCAGCTTAAAGGCAGGGTTGGGGGCCAACGTCCTGACTTTC
CASSLKAGLGANVLTF
>TRBV5-6|TRBJ2-3|once|NA|17
TGTGCCAGCAGCTTGGACAGGCACAGTAGGAGCACAGATACGCAGTATTTT
CASSLDRHSRSTDTQYF
>TRBV27|TRBJ2-2|NA|TRBD2|16
TGTGCCAGCGGACCACCTCTAGCGGTGAACACCGGGGAGCTGTTTTTT
CASGPPLAVNTGELFF
>TRBV11-2|TRBJ2-5|NA|NA|14
TGTGCCAGCAGCTTTAGAGGGTTGCAAGAGACCCAGTACTTC
CASSFRGLQETQYF